Below, one T cell receptor beta chain is given with its context. This sample was included in a study of T cell responses to AZD1222 COVID-19 vaccine. The germline CDR1 and CDR2 sequences are SGHRS and YFSETQ. The V end was cut by 0 bases, the J end by 6 bases, with 9 bases between. The CDR3 is 13 residues long. The data were produced by immunoSEQ multiplex PCR, yet TCRdb's version contains in-frame clones alone and is incomplete. Among about 160,000 clones, roughly nine tenths were seen once, and the ten largest hold more than 1%. The receptor was isolated from an adult who received the AZD1222 COVID-19 vaccine. The gene calls are TRBV5-1 and TRBJ1-1, with D unclear. Specimen: peripheral blood, collected 28 days after the second AZD1222 dose. CDR3 nucleotide sequence: TGCGCCAGCAGCTTGGGTCAGGCCCCTGAAGCTTTCTTT. Translating gives CASSLGQAPEAFF.